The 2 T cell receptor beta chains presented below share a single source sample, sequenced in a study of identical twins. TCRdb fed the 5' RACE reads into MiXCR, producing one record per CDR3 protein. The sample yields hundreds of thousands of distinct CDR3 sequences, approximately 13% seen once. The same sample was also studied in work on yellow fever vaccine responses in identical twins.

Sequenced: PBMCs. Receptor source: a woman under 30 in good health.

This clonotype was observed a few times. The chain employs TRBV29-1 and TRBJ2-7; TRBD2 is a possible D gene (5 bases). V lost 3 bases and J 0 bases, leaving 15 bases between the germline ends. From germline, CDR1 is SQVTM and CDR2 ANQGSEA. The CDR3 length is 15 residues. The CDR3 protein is CSVERHIGSSYEQYF. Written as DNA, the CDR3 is TGCAGCGTTGAGAGACACATTGGGAGCTCCTACGAGCAGTACTTC.

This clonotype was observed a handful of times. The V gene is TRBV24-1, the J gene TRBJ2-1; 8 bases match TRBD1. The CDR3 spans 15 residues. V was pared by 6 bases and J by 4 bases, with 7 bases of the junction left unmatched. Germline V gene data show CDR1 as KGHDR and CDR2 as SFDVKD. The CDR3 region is CATSSGGAGYNEQFF. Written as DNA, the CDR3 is TGTGCCACCAGTTCAGGGGGCGCGGGGTACAATGAGCAGTTCTTC.